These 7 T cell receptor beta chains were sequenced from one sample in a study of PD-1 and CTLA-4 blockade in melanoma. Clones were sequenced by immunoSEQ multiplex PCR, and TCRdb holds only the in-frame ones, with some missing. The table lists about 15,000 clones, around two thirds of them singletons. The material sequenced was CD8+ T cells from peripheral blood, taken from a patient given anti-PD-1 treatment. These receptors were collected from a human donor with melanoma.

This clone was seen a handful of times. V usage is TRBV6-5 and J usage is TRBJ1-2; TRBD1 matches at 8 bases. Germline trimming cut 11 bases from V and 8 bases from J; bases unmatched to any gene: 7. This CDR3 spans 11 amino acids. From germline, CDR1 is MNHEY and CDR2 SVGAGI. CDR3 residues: CACQGAWGYTF. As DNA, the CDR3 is TGTGCCTGCCAGGGGGCATGGGGCTACACCTTC.

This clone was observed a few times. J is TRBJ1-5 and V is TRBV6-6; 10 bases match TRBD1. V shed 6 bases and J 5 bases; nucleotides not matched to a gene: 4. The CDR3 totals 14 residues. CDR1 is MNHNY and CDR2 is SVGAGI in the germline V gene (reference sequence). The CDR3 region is CASRPGTGDQPQHF. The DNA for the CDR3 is TGTGCCAGCAGGCCCGGGACAGGGGATCAGCCCCAGCATTTT.

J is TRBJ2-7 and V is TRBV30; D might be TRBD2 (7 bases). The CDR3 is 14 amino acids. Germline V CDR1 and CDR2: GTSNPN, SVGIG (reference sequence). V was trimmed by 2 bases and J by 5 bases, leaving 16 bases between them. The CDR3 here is CAWSFPGGANEQYF. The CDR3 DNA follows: TGTGCCTGGAGTTTCCCTGGGGGGGCGAACGAGCAGTACTTC. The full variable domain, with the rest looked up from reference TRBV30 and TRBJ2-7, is SQTIHQWPATLVQPVGSPLSLECTVEGTSNPNLYWYRQAAGRGLQLLFYSVGIGQISSEVPQNLSASRPQDRQFILSSKKLLLSDSGFYLCAWSFPGGANEQYFGPGTRLTVT.

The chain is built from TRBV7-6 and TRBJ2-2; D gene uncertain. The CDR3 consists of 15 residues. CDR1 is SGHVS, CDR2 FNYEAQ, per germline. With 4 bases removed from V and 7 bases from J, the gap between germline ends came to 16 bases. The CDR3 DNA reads TGTGCCAGCAGCTCCCGACTTCCCCTGGGCGGGGAGCTGTTTTTT. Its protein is CASSSRLPLGGELFF.

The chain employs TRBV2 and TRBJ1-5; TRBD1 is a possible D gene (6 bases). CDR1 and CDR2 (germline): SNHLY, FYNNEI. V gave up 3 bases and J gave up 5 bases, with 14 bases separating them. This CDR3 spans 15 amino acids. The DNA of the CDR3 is TGTGCCAGCAGTGACGGGACATCCGACTATCAGCCCCAGCATTTT. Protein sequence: CASSDGTSDYQPQHF. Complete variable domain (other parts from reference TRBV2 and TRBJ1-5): EPEVTQTPSHQVTQMGQEVILRCVPISNHLYFYWYRQILGQKVEFLVSFYNNEISEKSEIFDDQFSVERPDGSNFTLKIRSTKLEDSAMYFCASSDGTSDYQPQHFGDGTRLSIL.

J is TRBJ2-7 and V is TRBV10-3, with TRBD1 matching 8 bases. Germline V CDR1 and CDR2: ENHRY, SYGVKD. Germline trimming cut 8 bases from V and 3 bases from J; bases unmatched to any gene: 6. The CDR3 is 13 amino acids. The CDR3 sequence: CAILEDRDYEQYF. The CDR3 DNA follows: TGTGCCATCTTAGAGGACAGGGACTACGAGCAGTACTTC.

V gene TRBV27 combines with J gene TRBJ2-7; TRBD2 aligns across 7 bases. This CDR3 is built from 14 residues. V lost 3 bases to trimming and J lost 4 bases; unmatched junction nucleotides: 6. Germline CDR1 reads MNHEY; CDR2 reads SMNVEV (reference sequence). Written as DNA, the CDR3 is TGTGCCAGCAGTTTGAAGGCGGGGGAGTACGAGCAGTACTTC. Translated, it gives CASSLKAGEYEQYF.